One and the same sample provided the 28 T cell receptor beta chains below, sequenced in a study of PD-1 blockade in classical Hodgkin lymphoma. Time point indicated: cycle 4 day 1 (C4D1), after more than five weeks of nivolumab. All the patients suffered relapse after autologous stem cell transplantation, and brentuximab vedotin exposure differed. Magnetic negative selection of thawed PBMCs was the method by which CD4+ T cells were purified. Measured with immunoSEQ multiplex PCR; TCRdb has only the in-frame clones, and not every one. The table includes about 17,000 clones, roughly four fifths detected once. The sample consisted of CD4+ T cells from blood, taken before the fourth cycle of nivolumab. Receptor source: a human donor with classical Hodgkin lymphoma.

J is TRBJ1-4 and V is TRBV11-2, with D unclear. CDR1 and CDR2 (germline): SGHAT, FQNNGV. The CDR3 has 15 amino acids. V was trimmed by 1 base and J by 0 bases, leaving 6 bases between them. CDR3 nucleotide sequence: TGTGCCAGCAGCTTAGTGGCAACAACTAATGAAAAACTGTTTTTT. It is translated as CASSLVATTNEKLFF. The complete variable domain, with remaining parts taken from reference TRBV11-2 and TRBJ1-4, reads EAGVAQSPRYKIIEKRQSVAFWCNPISGHATLYWYQQILGQGPKLLIQFQNNGVVDDSQLPKDRFSAERLKGVDSTLKIQPAKLEDSAVYLCASSLVATTNEKLFFGSGTQLSVL.

This chain connects TRBV6-5 to TRBJ2-3; no firm D call. V lost 0 bases, J lost 3 bases, and 10 bases lay in between. CDR1 is MNHEY and CDR2 is SVGAGI in the germline V gene. The CDR3 spans 15 residues. The CDR3 loop reads CASSYSSFVTDTQYF. The DNA of the CDR3 is TGTGCCAGCAGTTACTCGAGTTTTGTTACAGATACGCAGTATTTT.

The gene calls are TRBV11-2 and TRBJ2-3; D might be TRBD1 (6 bases). Germline V gene lookup returns CDR1 SGHAT and CDR2 FQNNGV. V lost 5 bases to trimming and J lost 0 bases, with 12 bases between them. The CDR3 runs to 15 residues. The CDR3, as DNA: TGTGCCAGCAGCGTCGAGGGGGTTAGCACAGATACGCAGTATTTT. Its protein is CASSVEGVSTDTQYF. The whole variable domain, filled in from reference TRBV11-2 and TRBJ2-3, reads EAGVAQSPRYKIIEKRQSVAFWCNPISGHATLYWYQQILGQGPKLLIQFQNNGVVDDSQLPKDRFSAERLKGVDSTLKIQPAKLEDSAVYLCASSVEGVSTDTQYFGPGTRLTVL.

The chain uses TRBV5-1 and TRBJ1-2, with 7 bases matching TRBD1. CDR1 and CDR2 (germline): SGHRS, YFSETQ. V dropped 6 bases and J dropped 10; count of bases not matched to a gene: 12. The CDR3 extends over 13 amino acids. The DNA of the CDR3 is TGCGCCAGCACCCAAAAGGGGACAGCGCTCTACACCTTC. Residues: CASTQKGTALYTF.

The rearrangement joins TRBV10-1 to TRBJ2-5; D perhaps matches TRBD2 (6 bases). Germline CDR1 and CDR2: WNHNN and SYGVQD (reference sequence). CDR3 size: 13 residues. V lost 0 bases and J lost 4, with 6 bases in between. The CDR3 protein is CASSESGRETQYF. CDR3 sequence (DNA): TGCGCCAGCAGTGAGTCCGGGAGAGAGACCCAGTACTTC.

The V call is TRBV18, the J call TRBJ2-7; D not resolved. CDR1 KGHSH and CDR2 LQKENI come from the germline V gene. V dropped 2 bases and J dropped 2 bases, with 10 bases sitting between them. CDR3 length: 14 amino acids. CDR3 sequence: CASSPSGGPYEQYF. The CDR3 region has the DNA TGTGCCAGCTCACCATCGGGCGGCCCCTACGAGCAGTACTTC.

The rearrangement uses TRBV19 and TRBJ1-1, with 11 bases fitting TRBD1. Losses at the gene ends were 2 bases for V and 8 bases for J; bases not matched to a gene: 10. The germline V gene encodes CDR1 LNHDA and CDR2 SQIVND (reference sequence). The CDR3 consists of 16 residues. The CDR3 bases are TGTGCCAGTAGTATAAGGAGGGGGACAGGGGGGTCGGAAGCTTTCTTT. Protein product: CASSIRRGTGGSEAFF.

This sequence joins TRBV6-6 and TRBJ1-5; D is ambiguous. Trimming removed 8 bases at V and 4 bases at J, with 15 bases between. The CDR3 runs to 14 residues. CDR1 is MNHNY and CDR2 is SVGAGI in the germline V gene (reference sequence). The CDR3, as DNA: TGTGCCAGCGCGCCCGGACTGGGAAATCAGCCCCAGCATTTT. This codes for CASAPGLGNQPQHF.

This clone was observed a handful of times. This chain links TRBV9 with TRBJ2-5, with 10 bases fitting TRBD1. The germline V gene has CDR1 SGDLS and CDR2 YYNGEE. The CDR3 loop spans 15 amino acids. With V trimmed by 3 bases and J by 5 bases, 7 bases remained unmatched. In DNA, the CDR3 is TGTGCCAGCAGCGGGGGGACAGGGGTTTGGGAGACCCAGTACTTC. Translation: CASSGGTGVWETQYF.

The chain is built from TRBV5-6 and TRBJ2-3, with 7 bases matching TRBD2. The CDR3 is 14 amino acids. The ends lost 2 bases at V and 2 bases at J; junction bases unmatched: 2. CDR1 is SGHDT and CDR2 is YYEEEE in the germline V gene. CDR3 DNA sequence: TGTGCCAGCAGCTTTGGACTAGTCACAGATACGCAGTATTTT. The encoded protein is CASSFGLVTDTQYF.

This clone appeared a single time. CDR3 coding DNA: TGTGCCAGCAGTTCCCCGGCCTTAGGGGACACTGAAGCTTTCTTT. This sequence encodes CASSSPALGDTEAFF. The chain combines TRBV28 with TRBJ1-1; perhaps TRBD1 as D (5 bases). V shed 4 bases and J shed 3 bases, with 15 bases lying between them. CDR1 MDHEN and CDR2 SYDVKM come from the germline V gene. CDR3 length: 15 residues.

The chain recombines TRBV6-6 with TRBJ2-3, with 8 bases matching TRBD2. The CDR3 sequence is 15 residues long. Germline CDR1 and CDR2: MNHNY and SVGAGI (reference sequence). With 6 bases clipped from V and 3 bases from J, the junction kept 8 bases outside the gene matches. The CDR3 sequence is CASRLAGGLTDTQYF. The CDR3 coding sequence is TGTGCCAGCAGGTTGGCGGGGGGACTTACAGATACGCAGTATTTT.

This clone has only a few counts. The chain carries TRBV5-4 and TRBJ1-2; TRBD1 matches 9 bases. V gave up 9 bases and J gave up 2 bases; unmatched junction bases: 5. CDR1 and CDR2 from the germline V gene are SGHNT and YYREEE (reference sequence). This CDR3 contains 13 residues. CDR3 sequence: CATGTGGNYGYTF. CDR3 nucleotides: TGTGCCACAGGAACAGGGGGCAACTATGGCTACACCTTC. The whole variable domain, filled in from reference TRBV5-4 and TRBJ1-2, reads ETGVTQSPTHLIKTRGQQVTLRCSSQSGHNTVSWYQQALGQGPQFIFQYYREEENGRGNFPPRFSGLQFPNYSSELNVNALELDDSALYLCATGTGGNYGYTFGSGTRLTVV.

The CDR3 nucleotides read TGCGCCAGCAGCCAGGGTCTGATCGGATCGGACATCTTTAACTATGGCTACACCTTC. It translates to CASSQGLIGSDIFNYGYTF. The chain joins TRBV4-3 to TRBJ1-2; possibly TRBD1 for D (5 bases). Germline values: CDR1 LGHNA, CDR2 YSLEER. The CDR3 is 19 amino acids. The germline V and J ends were trimmed by 3 bases and 1 base, with 24 bases remaining between them.

V gene TRBV5-1 combines with J gene TRBJ2-5; TRBD2 is a possible D gene (5 bases). The CDR3 runs to 15 residues. Trimming took 1 base from V and 5 from J, leaving 15 bases between them. Germline CDR1 and CDR2: SGHRS and YFSETQ. CDR3 nucleotides: TGCGCCAGCAGCTTGATAGGTAGAGCGGACGAGACCCAGTACTTC. It specifies CASSLIGRADETQYF.

The chain recombines TRBV6-1 with TRBJ1-1, with a weak D call TRBD1 (6 bases). V was pared by 10 bases and J by 0 bases, with 15 bases between. CDR1 is MNHNS, CDR2 SASEGT, per germline. This CDR3 comprises 14 residues. The CDR3 nucleotides are TGTGCCATACTGTGGGGGGGCTTGAACACTGAAGCTTTCTTT. Translating gives CAILWGGLNTEAFF.

This sequence joins TRBV7-8 and TRBJ2-2; 14 bases map to TRBD2. V shed 5 bases and J 0 bases; nucleotides not matched to a gene: 5. The CDR3 totals 18 residues. The germline V gene has CDR1 SGHVS and CDR2 FQNEAQ. CDR3 nucleotides: TGTGCCAGCAGCCAGGGACTAGCGGGAGAGACGAACACCGGGGAGCTGTTTTTT. Protein sequence: CASSQGLAGETNTGELFF.

The rearrangement joins TRBV5-5 to TRBJ2-1; 7 positions agree with TRBD2. Germline CDR1 SGHKS, CDR2 YYEKEE (reference sequence). The CDR3 runs 14 residues. Trimming took 6 bases from V and 4 from J; bases not matched to a gene: 7. Here the CDR3 reads CASTSGAQYNEQFF. For the CDR3, the DNA is TGTGCCAGCACGAGCGGGGCTCAGTACAATGAGCAGTTCTTC.

This chain links TRBV7-2 with TRBJ2-7, with D maybe TRBD1 (5 bases). This CDR3 has 14 amino acids. Germline CDR1 is SGHTA and CDR2 is FQGNSA. Trimming cost V 0 bases and J 2 bases, with 8 bases left between them. CDR3 amino acids: CASSLAAGPYEQYF. The CDR3, as DNA: TGTGCCAGCAGCTTAGCGGCAGGGCCCTACGAGCAGTACTTC.

This clone was counted a single time. V is TRBV30 and J is TRBJ2-7; TRBD2 agrees at 12 bases. The CDR3 is made up of 14 amino acids. Germline CDR1 is GTSNPN and CDR2 is SVGIG (reference sequence). J was trimmed by 7 bases and V by 2 bases; bases with no gene match: 6. The CDR3 nucleotides read TGTGCCTGGAGTCCGACGACTAGCGGGAGAGAGCAGTACTTC. It translates to CAWSPTTSGREQYF. Together with reference TRBV30 and TRBJ2-7, the CDR3 gives the full variable domain: SQTIHQWPATLVQPVGSPLSLECTVEGTSNPNLYWYRQAAGRGLQLLFYSVGIGQISSEVPQNLSASRPQDRQFILSSKKLLLSDSGFYLCAWSPTTSGREQYFGPGTRLTVT.

The genes are TRBV7-2 and TRBJ1-3; D ambiguous. CDR3 length equals 12 residues. Germline values: CDR1 SGHTA, CDR2 FQGNSA. Trimming stripped 4 bases from V and 9 bases from J, with 10 bases between. The DNA for the CDR3 is TGTGCCAGCAGCTCGAGATGGGGCACCATATATTTT. This translates into CASSSRWGTIYF. Using reference TRBV7-2 and TRBJ1-3 for the parts outside the CDR3, the full variable domain is GAGVSQSPSNKVTEKGKDVELRCDPISGHTALYWYRQSLGQGLEFLIYFQGNSAPDKSGLPSDRFSAERTGGSVSTLTIQRTQQEDSAVYLCASSSRWGTIYFGEGSWLTVV.

This clone showed up just once. J is TRBJ2-1 and V is TRBV25-1; D is perhaps TRBD1 or TRBD2 (5 bases each). Looked up from germline, CDR1 is MGHDK and CDR2 is SYGVNS. This CDR3 region has 18 residues. V lost 4 bases and J 0 bases, leaving 19 bases between the germline ends. CDR3 in amino acids: CASSAKLSGRSSYNEQFF. CDR3 DNA: TGTGCCAGCAGTGCTAAACTCTCAGGGAGAAGCTCCTACAATGAGCAGTTCTTC.

This sequence joins TRBV11-3 and TRBJ2-2; D possibly corresponds to TRBD1 (5 bases). This CDR3 has 14 amino acids. Trimming pared 5 bases from V and 1 base from J, leaving 8 bases between. The germline V gene encodes CDR1 SGHNT and CDR2 YENEEA. The CDR3 region has the DNA TGTGCCAGCAGCCCCGGACAGAACACCGGGGAGCTGTTTTTT. Translation gives CASSPGQNTGELFF. Combining the CDR3 with reference TRBV11-3 and TRBJ2-2 gives the whole variable domain EAGVVQSPRYKIIEKKQPVAFWCNPISGHNTLYWYLQNLGQGPELLIRYENEEAVDDSQLPKDRFSAERLKGVDSTLKIQPAELGDSAVYLCASSPGQNTGELFFGEGSRLTVL.

Note on this clone: Other DNA sequences in this specimen translate into the identical CDR3. The V and J genes are TRBV9 and TRBJ2-3, with D unresolved. V shed 0 bases and J shed 6 bases, with 2 bases lying between them. This CDR3 region has 11 residues. Germline-derived CDR1 and CDR2 are SGDLS and YYNGEE. The CDR3 region is CASSVGDTQYF. CDR3 DNA: TGTGCCAGCAGCGTAGGCGATACGCAGTATTTT. Complete variable domain (other parts from reference TRBV9 and TRBJ2-3): DSGVTQTPKHLITATGQRVTLRCSPRSGDLSVYWYQQSLDQGLQFLIQYYNGEERAKGNILERFSAQQFPDLHSELNLSSLELGDSALYFCASSVGDTQYFGPGTRLTVL.

This clone came up a few times. The chain employs TRBV19 and TRBJ2-7; D possibly corresponds to TRBD1 (6 bases). This CDR3 comprises 15 residues. Germline V gene lookup returns CDR1 LNHDA and CDR2 SQIVND (reference sequence). V lost 4 bases and J 2 bases, leaving 15 bases between the germline ends. CDR3 sequence: CASSTLDSRAYEQYF. DNA for the CDR3: TGTGCCAGTAGTACTTTGGACAGCCGTGCCTACGAGCAGTACTTC.

The chain is built from TRBV5-1 and TRBJ2-3, with a possible D match to TRBD2 (5 bases). This CDR3 has 13 amino acids. The V end was cut by 6 bases, the J end by 2 bases, with 10 bases between. Germline V gene sequence: CDR1 SGHRS, CDR2 YFSETQ. The CDR3 protein is CASKEVTTDTQYF. The CDR3 DNA reads as TGCGCCAGCAAGGAGGTTACCACAGATACGCAGTATTTT.

The gene calls are TRBV6-1 and TRBJ2-3; no reliable D call. CDR1 MNHNS and CDR2 SASEGT come from the germline V gene. The CDR3 is 12 residues long. The germline V and J ends were trimmed by 3 bases and 5 bases, with 6 bases remaining between them. For the CDR3, the DNA is TGTGCCAGCAGTGATTTTGGAGATACGCAGTATTTT. Protein: CASSDFGDTQYF.

The J gene is TRBJ1-1, the V gene TRBV7-6; TRBD1 might be the D (6 bases). V was clipped by 1 base and J by 0 bases, with 9 bases between them. Per germline, CDR1 SGHVS and CDR2 FNYEAQ. This CDR3 has 15 amino acids. The CDR3 DNA follows: TGTGCCAGCAGCTTAGGACAGGCCATGAACACTGAAGCTTTCTTT. It codes for CASSLGQAMNTEAFF.